The next 28 T cell receptor beta chains were all read from a single sample in a study of MAIT cells during Salmonella Paratyphi A infection. The antigens for these receptors are not known. TCRdb fed the 5' RACE reads into MiXCR, producing one record per CDR3 protein. The data hold about 860 distinct CDR3 sequences, with more than 20% observed a single time. Stated time point: mid-infection, around enteric fever diagnosis. Flow cytometry identified and sorted MAIT cells as Valpha7.2+ CD161+ T cells. Study-level points and caveats: MAIT TRBV usage was oligoclonal, favouring TRBV20 and TRBV6.

The sample in question was MAIT cells from PBMCs, obtained at the middle sampling point of the challenge study. These receptors came from a person aged 18 to 70 who was deliberately infected with Salmonella Paratyphi A in a paratyphoid fever challenge study.

The J gene is TRBJ2-2, the V gene TRBV3-1; maybe TRBD2 (6 bases). V lost 4 bases, J lost 7 bases, and 22 bases lay in between. There are 17 residues in the CDR3. The germline gives CDR1 LGHDT, CDR2 YNNKEL (reference sequence). The CDR3 sequence is CASSPRSDSGRNGELFF. As DNA, the CDR3 is TGTGCCAGCAGCCCCAGAAGCGACAGCGGGCGGAACGGGGAGCTGTTTTTT.

Sample share makes this clonotype medium-sized (0.01 to 0.1%). The chain uses TRBV6-4 and TRBJ1-6, with D unclear. Germline V gene data show CDR1 as MRHNA and CDR2 as SNTAGT. The CDR3 covers 13 residues. V was pared by 6 bases and J by 9 bases, with 12 bases between. CDR3 DNA: TGTGCCAGCAGCCCCGGGCTGAGTTCACCCCTCCACTTT. Protein sequence: CASSPGLSSPLHF.

This clonotype was observed a few times. The chain recombines TRBV20-1 with TRBJ2-2, with 10 bases fitting TRBD1. Germline V gene lookup returns CDR1 DFQATT and CDR2 SNEGSKA (reference sequence). With 3 bases clipped from V and 6 bases from J, the junction kept 10 bases outside the gene matches. CDR3 size: 16 residues. CDR3 nucleotides: TGCAGTGCTAGTGACCCCGGGACAGGGGATTCCGGGGAGCTGTTTTTT. It translates to CSASDPGTGDSGELFF.

By frequency in the sample, this clonotype is medium-sized. The chain employs TRBV20-1 and TRBJ1-1, with D maybe TRBD1 (5 bases). There are 11 residues in the CDR3. The ends were cut back, 5 bases at V and 13 bases at J, with 17 bases in the middle. The V gene's germline CDR1 is DFQATT and CDR2 SNEGSKA (reference sequence). The CDR3 DNA follows: TGCAGTGCTGCCGGAGAGGGGTCGGATTTCTTT. It yields the protein CSAAGEGSDFF.

J is TRBJ2-4 and V is TRBV20-1, with TRBD1 as a possible D gene (6 bases). Germline V CDR1 and CDR2: DFQATT, SNEGSKA (reference sequence). CDR3 length: 13 amino acids. Trimming took off 5 bases at V and 6 bases at J, with 14 bases between the two ends. CDR3 residues: CSAPRTEANIQYF. The CDR3 nucleotides are TGCAGTGCTCCAAGGACAGAAGCAAACATTCAGTACTTC.

By its share, this clonotype is medium-sized. The V and J genes are TRBV20-1 and TRBJ1-1, with D maybe TRBD1 (5 bases). This CDR3 has 14 residues. Trimming left V 2 bases short and J 3 bases short, with 13 bases between. Germline V lookup: CDR1 DFQATT, CDR2 SNEGSKA (reference sequence). This CDR3 reads CSARREGLDTEAFF. In DNA form, the CDR3 reads TGCAGTGCTAGAAGGGAGGGGCTGGACACTGAAGCTTTCTTT.

This clonotype is categorized as medium-sized. The chain employs TRBV6-1 and TRBJ2-1; weak D call: TRBD1 (5 bases). Trimming cost V 5 bases and J 5 bases, with 10 bases left between them. This CDR3 has 13 residues. Germline CDR1 reads MNHNS; CDR2 reads SASEGT. CDR3 nucleotides: TGTGCCAGCAGTCTAGACAGCCACAATGAGCAGTTCTTC. Translated, it gives CASSLDSHNEQFF.

By frequency in the sample, this clonotype is hyperexpanded. The rearrangement links TRBV20-1 to TRBJ2-1, with TRBD2 matching 7 bases. Looked up from germline, CDR1 is DFQATT and CDR2 is SNEGSKA (reference sequence). The CDR3 totals 15 residues. Germline trimming cut 3 bases from V and 0 bases from J; bases unmatched to any gene: 5. For the CDR3, the DNA is TGCAGTGCTAGTGCGGGGGAAGTCTCCTACAATGAGCAGTTCTTC. Translated: CSASAGEVSYNEQFF.

This clonotype came up a few times. The V gene is TRBV4-3, the J gene TRBJ1-6, with D unresolved. This CDR3 contains 14 residues. V lost 1 base and J 9 bases, leaving 10 bases between the germline ends. CDR1 and CDR2 (germline): LGHNA, YSLEER. CDR3 bases: TGCGCCAGCAGCCAAGGACGGGAAGCTTCACCCCTCCACTTT. Its translation: CASSQGREASPLHF.

As concerns this clonotype: The conserved phenylalanine or tryptophan is not found at the CDR3 terminus, so this likely reflects a read error. It is unclear where the CDR3 begins or ends on the DNA, so no DNA is shown, and the CDR3 is as TCRdb lists it. The chain links TRBV20-1 to TRBJ1-5; TRBD1 was called by the table and not checked on the DNA. Germline assignment: CDR1 DFQATT and CDR2 SNEGSKA (reference sequence). The CDR3 extends over 13 residues, inclusive of both ends. The CDR3 sequence: CSARGAEGQPKNC.

The sample holds a few counts of this clonotype. The J gene is TRBJ2-1, the V gene TRBV20-1; D not resolved. The germline gives CDR1 DFQATT, CDR2 SNEGSKA (reference sequence). Trimming removed 3 bases from V and 3 bases from J, with 15 bases in between. This CDR3 has 15 residues. The CDR3 spells CSARTYSRDYNEQFF. The CDR3 DNA reads TGCAGTGCTAGGACTTATAGCCGAGACTACAATGAGCAGTTCTTC.

Only a few counts were recorded for this clonotype. This chain links TRBV6-4 with TRBJ2-3; 11 bases agree with TRBD2. In germline, CDR1 is MRHNA, CDR2 SNTAGT. After removal of 3 bases from V and 2 bases from J, the junction contained 13 bases not matched to a gene. There are 19 residues in the CDR3. In DNA, the CDR3 is TGTGCCAGCAGTGAGGGTGGTACTAGCGGGGGAGTTGTCACAGATACGCAGTATTTT. It specifies CASSEGGTSGGVVTDTQYF.

The rearrangement joins TRBV6-4 to TRBJ2-1; 12 bases agree with TRBD2. Germline V gives CDR1 MRHNA, CDR2 SNTAGT. Trimming took 2 bases from V and 7 from J; bases not matched to a gene: 0. This CDR3 comprises 14 residues. This chain's CDR3 is CASSDGTSGNEQFF. In DNA, the CDR3 is TGTGCCAGCAGTGACGGGACTAGCGGGAATGAGCAGTTCTTC.

The rearrangement uses TRBV12-3 or TRBV12-4 and TRBJ2-3; D is ambiguous. With 4 bases removed from V and 3 bases from J, the gap between germline ends came to 11 bases. This CDR3 contains 14 residues. The CDR3 reads CASSSNELTDTQYF. CDR3 DNA sequence: TGTGCCAGCAGTTCTAACGAACTAACAGATACGCAGTATTTT.

A few counts support this clonotype. The rearrangement uses TRBV29-1 and TRBJ2-5; D possibly corresponds to TRBD1 (5 bases). Between the trimmed V and J ends, which lost 3 bases and 1 base, there was a span of 9 bases. This CDR3 comprises 13 residues. CDR1 is SQVTM, CDR2 ANQGSEA, per germline. The CDR3 DNA follows: TGCAGCGTTGAGGCAGGGCCCCAAGAGACCCAGTACTTC. Amino acids: CSVEAGPQETQYF. The whole variable domain, remainder taken from reference TRBV29-1 and TRBJ2-5, is SAVISQKPSRDICQRGTSLTIQCQVDSQVTMMFWYRQQPGQSLTLIATANQGSEATYESGFVIDKFPISRPNLTFSTLTVSNMSPEDSSIYLCSVEAGPQETQYFGPGTRLLVL.

This chain uses TRBV4-3 with TRBJ1-4; 12 bases fit TRBD1. J lost 7 bases, V lost 1 base, and 13 bases had no gene match. Per germline, CDR1 LGHNA and CDR2 YSLEER. This CDR3 has 19 amino acids. The CDR3, as DNA: TGCGCCAGCAGCCAAGGAGCAAATTGGGACAGGGGGCGAGGTGAAAAACTGTTTTTT. Amino acids: CASSQGANWDRGRGEKLFF.

This clonotype was observed a handful of times. The chain uses TRBV15 and TRBJ2-3, with 9 bases lining up with TRBD2. V gave up 8 bases and J gave up 0 bases; unmatched junction bases: 6. CDR3 length: 15 residues. Germline values: CDR1 LNHNV, CDR2 YYDKDF (reference sequence). Here the CDR3 DNA reads TGTGCCACCTTAGCGGGGGCCTATAGCACAGATACGCAGTATTTT. Protein product: CATLAGAYSTDTQYF.

This clonotype appeared a few times. V gene TRBV20-1 combines with J gene TRBJ2-1, with D hard to call. The V gene lost 0 bases and the J gene lost 0 bases, with 9 bases spanning the gap. The CDR3 extends over 15 amino acids. Looked up from germline, CDR1 is DFQATT and CDR2 is SNEGSKA (reference sequence). The CDR3 region is CSARDPATSYNEQFF. CDR3 bases: TGCAGTGCTAGAGATCCAGCGACCTCCTACAATGAGCAGTTCTTC.

This clonotype was detected only a few times. V is TRBV6-2 or TRBV6-3 and J is TRBJ2-3; D is perhaps TRBD2 (6 bases). Per germline, CDR1 MNHEY and CDR2 SVGEGT. V lost 11 bases, J lost 6 bases, and 21 bases lay in between. The CDR3 runs to 14 residues. CDR3 DNA sequence: TGTGCCGCCACCCCCACGGAGGGGCCCGATACGCAGTATTTT. Its protein product is CAATPTEGPDTQYF.

V and J are TRBV6-4 and TRBJ2-3, with 10 positions matching TRBD1. This CDR3 is built from 15 residues. CDR1 is MRHNA, CDR2 SNTAGT, per germline. The V segment lost 2 bases and the J segment 2 bases; nucleotides outside the gene matches: 1. The CDR3 protein is CASSDGTGDTDTQYF. The CDR3 DNA reads as TGTGCCAGCAGTGACGGGACAGGGGACACAGATACGCAGTATTTT.

The chain combines TRBV19 with TRBJ2-3; 10 bases line up with TRBD1. CDR3 length: 15 residues. Unmatched junction bases numbered 8, after V lost 7 bases and J lost 4 bases. From germline, CDR1 is LNHDA and CDR2 SQIVND (reference sequence). CDR3 sequence (DNA): TGTGCCAGTAAAGACGGACAGGGGGATGCAGATACGCAGTATTTT. Translating it yields CASKDGQGDADTQYF.

By frequency in the sample, this clonotype is medium-sized. This sequence joins TRBV20-1 and TRBJ2-7; the D gene is possibly TRBD1 (6 bases). Germline loops: CDR1 DFQATT, CDR2 SNEGSKA (reference sequence). CDR3 length equals 14 residues. Between the trimmed V and J ends, which lost 3 bases and 2 bases, there was a span of 14 bases. The CDR3 sequence is CSARDSHQAYEQYF. The CDR3 DNA reads TGCAGTGCTAGGGACAGCCACCAAGCCTACGAGCAGTACTTC.

The gene calls are TRBV13 and TRBJ2-1; 9 bases are shared with TRBD1. Unmatched junction bases numbered 7, after V lost 0 bases and J lost 7 bases. Germline CDR1 PRHDT, CDR2 FYEKMQ (reference sequence). The CDR3 is 16 residues long. In DNA, the CDR3 is TGTGCCAGCAGCTTAGGGCCCGACAGGGGGGGAAATGAGCAGTTCTTC. It translates to CASSLGPDRGGNEQFF.

This clonotype is medium-sized. This chain joins TRBV20-1 and TRBJ2-7; TRBD1 agrees at 7 bases. V trimming: 3 bases; J trimming: 2 bases; junction bases outside the gene matches: 7. The CDR3 runs 14 residues. Per the germline V gene, CDR1 is DFQATT and CDR2 is SNEGSKA (reference sequence). The CDR3 sequence is CSASFPGTAYEQYF. CDR3 nucleotides: TGCAGTGCTAGTTTTCCCGGGACAGCCTACGAGCAGTACTTC.

The J gene is TRBJ1-1, the V gene TRBV20-1; D remains ambiguous. Trimming left V 0 bases short and J 0 bases short, with 17 bases between. This CDR3 spans 17 amino acids. Germline V gives CDR1 DFQATT, CDR2 SNEGSKA (reference sequence). The CDR3 region has the DNA TGCAGTGCTAGAGATGACGCCCCCACGACGGTGAACACTGAAGCTTTCTTT. Its protein product is CSARDDAPTTVNTEAFF.

This clonotype was observed a handful of times. V and J are TRBV27 and TRBJ2-7; D possibly matches TRBD1 or TRBD2 (6 bases each). Deletions cut 2 bases from V and 0 bases from J, with 14 bases between. The CDR3 totals 16 residues. Looked up from germline, CDR1 is MNHEY and CDR2 is SMNVEV (reference sequence). Written as DNA, the CDR3 is TGTGCCAGCAGTTTACTCGGGGGCCAGAGCTCCTACGAGCAGTACTTC. Translating gives CASSLLGGQSSYEQYF.

As for this clonotype: One junction end does not reproduce the germline sequence, and a read error may be involved. The chain joins TRBV6-4 to TRBJ1-1; perhaps TRBD1 as D (5 bases). The V gene's germline CDR1 is MRHNA and CDR2 SNTAGT. The CDR3 spans 15 residues. The CDR3 loop reads CASTPSGEMKKEEGW. The CDR3 region has the DNA TGTGCCAGCACCCCCTCGGGGGAAATGAAAAAGGAAGAGGGATGG.

In this sample, this clonotype turned up once. The J gene is TRBJ2-1, the V gene TRBV13; D call uncertain. The CDR3 sequence is 12 residues long. Germline V lookup: CDR1 PRHDT, CDR2 FYEKMQ (reference sequence). V was shortened by 4 bases and J by 7 bases, with 8 bases between the two germline ends. The CDR3 nucleotides are TGTGCCAGCAGCTACTGGGGAAATGAGCAGTTCTTC. Translation: CASSYWGNEQFF.